A selection of T cell receptor beta chains follows, all from one sample in a study of CXCR3-negative and CXCR3-positive naive CD8 T cells. TCRdb reprocessed the 5' RACE reads; each CDR3 protein has one entry and no DNA is given. The sample table includes about 150,000 distinct CDR3 sequences. Material for sequencing was naive CXCR3+ CD8+ T cells from blood. The source is a human donor in good health. Some clones in this sample may be carry-over from other donors' samples. CDR3s include the opening cysteine and the closing phenylalanine or tryptophan.

j_call,v_call,cdr3_aa
TRBJ2-7,TRBV20-1,CSASHRDRGLAGEQYF
TRBJ2-3,TRBV5-6,CASRLETGGFTDTQYF
TRBJ2-1,TRBV29-1,CSVDRGTSHNEQFF
TRBJ2-1,TRBV12-3/TRBV12-4,CASSPTGGKYNEQFF
TRBJ1-1,TRBV5-1,CASRTGTENTEAFF
TRBJ2-6,TRBV7-3,CASSSDSGANVLTF
TRBJ2-7,TRBV5-1,CASSDRWGQGAYEQYF
TRBJ2-3,TRBV4-2,CASSQGTDRVSDTQYF
TRBJ2-7,TRBV20-1,CSAPGTAIHEQYF
TRBJ1-2,TRBV25-1,CASSDGPNYGYTF
TRBJ2-1,TRBV5-1,CASSLTSGGYNEQFF
TRBJ2-1,TRBV20-1,CSAKLSTYNEQFF
TRBJ2-1,TRBV19,CASSAGWGARGEQFF
TRBJ2-1,TRBV4-2,CASSQVEQYNEQFF
TRBJ2-7,TRBV7-9,CASSPGGTGYHEQYF
TRBJ2-1,TRBV12-3/TRBV12-4,CATERQDLRRYEQFF
TRBJ2-5,TRBV7-2,CASSLNRDQETQYF
TRBJ2-1,TRBV10-1,CASSLWPGNEQFF
TRBJ1-5,TRBV28,CASSNTQPQHF
TRBJ2-1,TRBV12-3/TRBV12-4,CASSLLAGGTSNEQFF
TRBJ1-1,TRBV7-9,CASRASYRDTAAFF
TRBJ2-7,TRBV20-1,CSAISAETIYEQYF
TRBJ1-6,TRBV27,CASGTGLRNNSPLHF
TRBJ2-6,TRBV7-3,CASSLATVSVSGANVLTF
TRBJ2-7,TRBV6-2/TRBV6-3,CASSYSSLAGNYEQYF
TRBJ1-1,TRBV5-1,CASSLAPQGAIGETEAFF
TRBJ2-1,TRBV11-2,CASSSQGGGSYNEQFF
TRBJ2-1,TRBV28,CASSLSHARYNEQFF
TRBJ1-1,TRBV12-3/TRBV12-4,CASSFGGTEAFF
TRBJ2-1,TRBV28,CASSFTGANYNEQFF
TRBJ2-7,TRBV4-3,CASSQEPGAYEQYF
TRBJ1-2,TRBV28,CAGQNNNYGYTF
TRBJ2-3,TRBV5-6,CASSLSGPGLPTDTQYF
TRBJ2-1,TRBV29-1,CSDGQETYNEQFF
TRBJ2-1,TRBV15,CATILDTNEQFF
TRBJ2-3,TRBV29-1,CSGGQGYTDTQYF
TRBJ1-1,TRBV7-6,CASSSTRLSTEAFF
TRBJ2-1,TRBV28,CASSFPTSGIKDDNEQFF
TRBJ2-1,TRBV20-1,CSAREQYNEQFF
TRBJ2-7,TRBV5-1,CASSLDGSYEQYF
TRBJ1-5,TRBV27,CASRPGTVLHGNQPQHF
TRBJ2-1,TRBV20-1,CSPLGGFSGNEQFF
TRBJ2-1,TRBV7-9,CASSLGGGPGNEQFF
TRBJ2-7,TRBV20-1,CSARDRRGSYEQYF
TRBJ1-2,TRBV12-3/TRBV12-4,CASSLWGYGYTF
TRBJ1-5,TRBV20-1,CSAIDRDRGFPQHF
TRBJ2-7,TRBV27,CASSLSAGVPTYEQYF
TRBJ2-1,TRBV3-1,CASSQGGLADDEQFF
TRBJ2-3,TRBV7-2,CASSLLGSDTQYF
TRBJ2-1,TRBV6-5,CASSYGRGSEQFF
TRBJ2-7,TRBV11-2,CASSATGVYEQYF
TRBJ2-3,TRBV29-1,CSVEEGPAGRGTDTQYF
TRBJ2-7,TRBV9,CASTHVSRNYEQYF
TRBJ2-5,TRBV20-1,CSAREASMGETQYF
TRBJ2-1,TRBV19,CASRIPGIAGFGEQFF